The present T cell receptor beta chain was sequenced within a study of blood T cell repertoires in COVID-19. Study-wide background: Researchers got acute and convalescent COVID-19 samples from the United States, Italy and Spain.

Participants had their cohort set by participant-reported clinical history. Either two negative PCRs, clearance, or symptom resolution qualified Cohort 3 donors as recovered. Assay used: immunoSEQ multiplex PCR; TCRdb lists only in-frame clones, some missing. The data show over 250,000 clones, with roughly nine tenths seen just once and around 3% held by the top ten. V dropped 0 bases and J dropped 10 bases, with 19 bases sitting between them. CDR3 length: 16 amino acids. Germline V gene sequence: CDR1 LGHNA, CDR2 YSLEER. Sequenced: PBMCs or T cells enriched from blood (not recorded which). The receptor was derived from a woman between 50 and 59 years old who had recovered from COVID-19. The rearrangement uses TRBV4-3 and TRBJ2-1; D not certain. CDR3 sequence (DNA): TGCGCCAGCAGCCAAGATCCAATATCTGGCAGGCTCGAGCAGTTCTTC. It codes for CASSQDPISGRLEQFF.